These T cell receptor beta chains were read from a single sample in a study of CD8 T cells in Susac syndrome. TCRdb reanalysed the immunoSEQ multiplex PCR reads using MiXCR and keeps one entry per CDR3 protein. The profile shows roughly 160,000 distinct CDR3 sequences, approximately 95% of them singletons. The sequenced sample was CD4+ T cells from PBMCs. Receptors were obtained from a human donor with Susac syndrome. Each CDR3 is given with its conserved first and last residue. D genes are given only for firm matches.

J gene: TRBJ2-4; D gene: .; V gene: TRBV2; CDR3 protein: CASKVSQGIQYF
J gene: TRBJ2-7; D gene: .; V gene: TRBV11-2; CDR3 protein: CASSLVPGVTYEQYF
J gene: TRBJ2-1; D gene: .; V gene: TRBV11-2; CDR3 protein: CASSLDPGAMQFF
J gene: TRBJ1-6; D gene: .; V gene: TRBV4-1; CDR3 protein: CASSQAGTDDLALHF
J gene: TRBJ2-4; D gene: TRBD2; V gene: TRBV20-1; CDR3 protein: CSARGPGLAGELAKNIQYF
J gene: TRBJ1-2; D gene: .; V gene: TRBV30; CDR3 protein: CAWSPTSYTF
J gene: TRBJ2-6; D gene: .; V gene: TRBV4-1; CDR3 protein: CASSQPGLAGANVLTF
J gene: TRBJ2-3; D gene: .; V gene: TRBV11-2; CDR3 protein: CASSLDSGRTDTQYF
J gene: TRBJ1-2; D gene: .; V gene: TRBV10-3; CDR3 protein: CAISESALAYGYTF
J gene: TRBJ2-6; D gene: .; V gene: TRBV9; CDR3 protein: CASSVVGQANVLTF
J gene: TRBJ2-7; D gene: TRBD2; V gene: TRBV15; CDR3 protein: CATSRGLAGYEQYF
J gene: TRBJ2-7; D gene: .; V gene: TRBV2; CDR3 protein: CASRSDLTYEQYF
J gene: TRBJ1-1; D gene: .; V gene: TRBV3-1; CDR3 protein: CASSLLGGNTEAFF
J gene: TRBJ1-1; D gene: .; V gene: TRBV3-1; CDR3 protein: CASSQDRSWNTEAFF
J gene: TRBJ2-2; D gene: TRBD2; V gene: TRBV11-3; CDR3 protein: CASSTPPGTRNTGELFF
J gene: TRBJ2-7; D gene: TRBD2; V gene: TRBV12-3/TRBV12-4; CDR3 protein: CASGGASGNYEQYF
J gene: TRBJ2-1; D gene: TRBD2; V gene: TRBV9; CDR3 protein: CASSVEPRTSYNEQFF
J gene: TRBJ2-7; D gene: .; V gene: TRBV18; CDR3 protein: CASSPPGTSFYEQYF
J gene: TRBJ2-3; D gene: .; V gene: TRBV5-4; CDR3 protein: CASSLGLATTTDTQYF
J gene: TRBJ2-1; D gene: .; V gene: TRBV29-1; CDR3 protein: CSTRERGSYNEQFF
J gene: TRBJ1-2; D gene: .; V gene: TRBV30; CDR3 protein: CAWSWEGLGYTF
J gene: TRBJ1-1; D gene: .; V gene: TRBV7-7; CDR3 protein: CASSLTENTEAFF
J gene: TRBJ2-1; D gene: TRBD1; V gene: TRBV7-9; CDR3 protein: CASSFTGDRDGEQFF
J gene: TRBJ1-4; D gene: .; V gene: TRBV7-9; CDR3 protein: CASSRTGNEKLFF
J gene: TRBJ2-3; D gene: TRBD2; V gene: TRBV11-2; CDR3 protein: CASSSSGMRADTQYF
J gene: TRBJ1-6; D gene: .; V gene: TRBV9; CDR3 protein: CASSVAPTNNSPLHF
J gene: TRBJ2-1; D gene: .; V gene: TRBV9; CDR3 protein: CASSLEVAREQFF
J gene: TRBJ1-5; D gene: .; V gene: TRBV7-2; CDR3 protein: CASSRDGQEEHF
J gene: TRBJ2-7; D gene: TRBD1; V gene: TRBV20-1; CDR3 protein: CSALNRGSVDEQYF